This passage covers 23 T cell receptor beta chains from one sample sequenced in a study of T cells in Graves' hyperthyroidism and ophthalmopathy. The investigators amplified TCR beta CDR3 regions from RNA transcripts. First-round RT-PCR with HTBI primers amplified the TCR CDR3 region. TCRdb fed the multiplex PCR reads into MiXCR, producing one record per CDR3 protein. The data contain some 460,000 distinct CDR3 sequences, approximately 14% of them singletons. Material for sequencing was blood. The receptors derive from a young woman with Graves' hyperthyroidism.

The chain is built from TRBV7-9 and TRBJ1-1; the match to TRBD1 covers 10 bases. Trimming cost V 4 bases and J 4 bases; bases outside gene matches: 6. Germline CDR1 and CDR2: SEHNR and FQNEAQ (reference sequence). The CDR3 consists of 15 residues. The CDR3 DNA is TGTGCCAGCAGCTCGGGACAGGGGCCCCCCACTGAAGCTTTCTTT. Translation gives CASSSGQGPPTEAFF.

This clonotype was observed at least ten times. This chain uses TRBV18 with TRBJ2-7; D is unclear. CDR3 size: 15 residues. Trimming took off 6 bases at V and 0 bases at J, with 15 bases between the two ends. CDR1 and CDR2 (germline): KGHSH, LQKENI. CDR3 DNA sequence: TGTGCCAGCTCTCAGGAGCAGGCCAACTCCTACGAGCAGTACTTC. It specifies CASSQEQANSYEQYF.

This rearrangement joins TRBV9 to TRBJ1-1; D may be TRBD1 (6 bases). CDR3 length: 15 residues. V was pared by 5 bases and J by 0 bases, with 14 bases between. The germline gives CDR1 SGDLS, CDR2 YYNGEE. The CDR3 spells CASRRGGSMNTEAFF. The CDR3 DNA sequence: TGTGCCAGCAGACGCGGGGGCAGTATGAACACTGAAGCTTTCTTT.

This clonotype showed up just a few times. The rearrangement joins TRBV3-1 to TRBJ1-2, with D unclear. Germline values: CDR1 LGHDT, CDR2 YNNKEL (reference sequence). The CDR3 contains 15 residues. Between the trimmed V and J ends, which lost 3 bases and 6 bases, there was a span of 17 bases. The CDR3 loop reads CASSQVGSRTHGYTF. The CDR3 DNA follows: TGTGCCAGCAGCCAGGTGGGGTCCCGAACACATGGCTACACCTTC.

This clonotype was counted between two and nine times. The chain joins TRBV6-1 to TRBJ2-5, with 9 positions matching TRBD1. The V and J ends lost 7 bases and 4 bases, in that order; junction bases with no gene match: 10. The CDR3 is 15 residues long. Germline CDR1 is MNHNS and CDR2 is SASEGT. The CDR3 sequence is CASIFNRGRIETQYF. The CDR3, as DNA: TGTGCCAGCATCTTCAACAGGGGGCGCATAGAGACCCAGTACTTC.

V gene TRBV4-3 combines with J gene TRBJ2-3; 8 positions agree with TRBD2. Trimming took 1 base from V and 8 from J; bases not matched to a gene: 14. The CDR3 is made up of 17 amino acids. The V gene's germline CDR1 is LGHNA and CDR2 YSLEER. CDR3 DNA: TGCGCCAGCAGCCAAGCCGTGAGCGGGGGTCAGTTCGGTACGCAGTATTTT. Translating it yields CASSQAVSGGQFGTQYF.

This clonotype was found many times. This chain links TRBV28 with TRBJ2-7, with TRBD1 matching over 7 bases. Germline V lookup: CDR1 MDHEN, CDR2 SYDVKM. The junction had 8 bases not matched to a gene; V was cut back by 10 bases and J by 2 bases. This CDR3 has 13 amino acids. In DNA, the CDR3 is TGTGCCAATAGGAAAACAGGGGCCTACGAGCAGTACTTC. Protein: CANRKTGAYEQYF.

This chain connects TRBV7-6 to TRBJ2-1; TRBD2 is a possible D gene (5 bases). Germline V CDR1 and CDR2: SGHVS, FNYEAQ. The CDR3 has 13 residues. Trimming took 1 base from V and 7 from J, leaving 8 bases between them. The CDR3 reads CASSLVVANEQFF. As DNA, the CDR3 is TGTGCCAGCAGCTTAGTCGTAGCGAATGAGCAGTTCTTC.

V and J are TRBV19 and TRBJ2-5, with TRBD2 matching over 8 bases. Trimming cost V 1 base and J 2 bases; bases outside gene matches: 6. The germline gives CDR1 LNHDA, CDR2 SQIVND (reference sequence). The CDR3 length is 16 residues. CDR3 bases: TGTGCCAGTAGTATAGGGTTGGCGGGAGGACAAGAGACCCAGTACTTC. Translation: CASSIGLAGGQETQYF.

The chain joins TRBV5-1 to TRBJ1-4, with TRBD1 matching 8 bases. V was pared by 0 bases and J by 4 bases, with 5 bases of the junction left unmatched. Per germline, CDR1 SGHRS and CDR2 YFSETQ. The CDR3 has 16 residues. CDR3 loop: CASSLGTGNRNEKLFF. CDR3 coding DNA: TGCGCCAGCAGCTTGGGGACAGGGAACCGTAATGAAAAACTGTTTTTT.

A few counts support this clonotype. The chain uses TRBV6-5 and TRBJ2-3, with D perhaps matching TRBD2 (5 bases). Germline V gene sequence: CDR1 MNHEY, CDR2 SVGAGI. The V and J ends lost 2 bases and 3 bases respectively, with 12 bases between them. The CDR3 runs to 15 residues. The CDR3 is CASSYREERTDTQYF. As DNA, the CDR3 is TGTGCCAGCAGTTACCGGGAAGAAAGGACAGATACGCAGTATTTT.

A remark on this clonotype: Given a much more abundant clone one base away, this may be a read error. The chain joins TRBV27 to TRBJ2-2; weak D call: TRBD2 (5 bases). This CDR3 is built from 13 residues. The V gene's germline CDR1 is MNHEY and CDR2 SMNVEV (reference sequence). The CDR3 sequence is CASRASLPGERFF. The CDR3 nucleotides are TGTGCCAGCAGGGCCTCTCTCCCCGGGGAGCGGTTTTTT.

This clonotype has a count of ten or more. CDR3 loop: CASSGQGLIDTQYF. The CDR3 nucleotides read TGTGCCAGCAGTGGACAGGGACTCATCGATACGCAGTATTTT. The chain is built from TRBV6-2 or TRBV6-3 and TRBJ2-3; 8 nucleotides align to TRBD1. Germline assignment: CDR1 MNHEY and CDR2 SVGEGT. The CDR3 totals 14 residues. The trim removed 5 bases at V and 6 bases at J, leaving 7 bases unmatched.

The chain couples TRBV2 to TRBJ2-7, with a weak D call TRBD2 (6 bases). This CDR3 region has 12 residues. Germline V lookup: CDR1 SNHLY, CDR2 FYNNEI. Trimming shortened V by 4 bases and J by 4 bases, and 8 bases separated the two germline ends. The CDR3 coding sequence is TGTGCCAGCAGTGCGGGGACTTACGAGCAGTACTTC. Its protein is CASSAGTYEQYF.

The gene calls are TRBV20-1 and TRBJ2-5, with D possibly TRBD1 on 6 matching bases. The CDR3 runs 14 residues. The V gene's germline CDR1 is DFQATT and CDR2 SNEGSKA (reference sequence). Trimming shortened V by 6 bases and J by 3 bases, and 17 bases separated the two germline ends. The CDR3 protein is CSATRQASKETQYF. DNA for the CDR3: TGCAGTGCAACCCGACAGGCTAGTAAAGAGACCCAGTACTTC.

This clonotype occurred many times. The CDR3 DNA follows: TGTGCCAGCAGCCTCCCCAGGACAGGGAAGAATGGCTACACCTTC. Translated: CASSLPRTGKNGYTF. The genes are TRBV11-2 and TRBJ1-2, with 8 bases matching TRBD1. The CDR3 sequence is 15 residues long. Germline assignment: CDR1 SGHAT and CDR2 FQNNGV. V was pared by 5 bases and J by 6 bases, with 11 bases of the junction left unmatched.

This clonotype occurred a few times. The chain has TRBV7-9 and TRBJ1-4, with TRBD1 matching over 9 bases. Trimming cost V 6 bases and J 3 bases; bases outside gene matches: 2. The CDR3 sequence is 14 residues long. From germline, CDR1 is SEHNR and CDR2 FQNEAQ (reference sequence). As DNA, the CDR3 is TGTGCCAGCAGGGGGACAGGGCCTAATGAAAAACTGTTTTTT. Its protein product is CASRGTGPNEKLFF. Drawing the rest from reference TRBV7-9 and TRBJ1-4, the complete variable domain is DTGVSQNPRHKITKRGQNVTFRCDPISEHNRLYWYRQTLGQGPEFLTYFQNEAQLEKSRLLSDRFSAERPKGSFSTLEIQRTEQGDSAMYLCASRGTGPNEKLFFGSGTQLSVL.

This clonotype was picked up a small number of times. The chain uses TRBV7-9 and TRBJ2-1; TRBD1 matches at 9 bases. From germline, CDR1 is SEHNR and CDR2 FQNEAQ (reference sequence). V dropped 5 bases and J dropped 6; count of bases not matched to a gene: 11. CDR3 length equals 16 residues. The CDR3 DNA reads as TGTGCCAGCAGCCGCCAACAGGGGGCAGGGGGCAATGAGCAGTTCTTC. It yields the protein CASSRQQGAGGNEQFF. The full variable domain, completed using reference TRBV7-9 and TRBJ2-1, is DTGVSQNPRHKITKRGQNVTFRCDPISEHNRLYWYRQTLGQGPEFLTYFQNEAQLEKSRLLSDRFSAERPKGSFSTLEIQRTEQGDSAMYLCASSRQQGAGGNEQFFGPGTRLTVL.

In its sample, this clonotype was seen many times. This chain uses TRBV3-1 with TRBJ1-2, with a tentative D call TRBD1 (5 bases). CDR1 and CDR2 (germline): LGHDT, YNNKEL (reference sequence). The V gene lost 6 bases and the J gene lost 0 bases, with 20 bases spanning the gap. The CDR3 spans 17 residues. CDR3 DNA: TGTGCCAGCAGAGACCAGGGAGGGCACACTTCTAACTATGGCTACACCTTC. It translates to CASRDQGGHTSNYGYTF.

This clonotype came up a few times. CDR3 sequence reads: CASSQDPSEIDTQYF. The CDR3 coding sequence is TGCGCCAGCAGCCAAGATCCTAGCGAGATAGATACGCAGTATTTT. This rearrangement joins TRBV4-3 to TRBJ2-3; TRBD2 might be the D (6 bases). The CDR3 runs 15 residues. From germline, CDR1 is LGHNA and CDR2 YSLEER. V shed 0 bases and J shed 5 bases, with 12 bases lying between them.

The genes are TRBV11-2 and TRBJ2-3; 9 bases align to TRBD2. V shed 5 bases and J 0 bases; nucleotides not matched to a gene: 6. This CDR3 spans 16 amino acids. From germline, CDR1 is SGHAT and CDR2 FQNNGV. CDR3 coding DNA: TGTGCCAGCAGCGCGGGTCTAGCGGGGAGCACAGATACGCAGTATTTT. Encoded protein: CASSAGLAGSTDTQYF.

This rearrangement joins TRBV12-3 or TRBV12-4 to TRBJ1-1; the D gene is possibly TRBD1 (5 bases). This CDR3 has 12 residues. V lost 4 bases and J lost 7, with 10 bases in between. CDR3 sequence: CASSYPGLEAFF. CDR3 DNA: TGTGCCAGCAGTTACCCGGGGCTTGAAGCTTTCTTT.

This clonotype was counted between two and nine times. The rearrangement uses TRBV7-3 and TRBJ2-2, with 13 bases matching TRBD2. Per germline, CDR1 SGHTA and CDR2 FQGTGA. Unmatched junction bases numbered 3, after V lost 8 bases and J lost 6 bases. The CDR3 is made up of 14 amino acids. The CDR3 reads CASGTSGKAGELFF. In DNA, the CDR3 is TGTGCCAGCGGGACTAGCGGGAAGGCCGGGGAGCTGTTTTTT.